This is a list of T cell receptor beta chains from one sample in a study of blood T cell repertoires in COVID-19. Sequencing used immunoSEQ multiplex PCR; TCRdb keeps in-frame clones, though not all of them. In the table there are about 98,000 clones, 82% of which are singletons. Source material: peripheral blood. Receptors originate from a man between 70 and 80 years old with active or convalescent COVID-19. The CDR3 runs from the conserved cysteine through the conserved F or W. Fields, in order: D gene, V gene, J gene, clone size, CDR3 DNA, CDR3 protein. D genes are given only for firm matches. Clone size is given for some rows only: seen once, a few or many times, or a class if the clone is expanded.

d_call: TRBD1
v_call: TRBV4-1
j_call: TRBJ1-4
clone_size: -
cdr3_nt: TGCGCCAGCAGCCAACCTCGACAGGGGAATGAAAAACTGTTTTTT
cdr3_aa: CASSQPRQGNEKLFF

d_call: -
v_call: TRBV28
j_call: TRBJ1-5
clone_size: -
cdr3_nt: TGTGCCAGCAGTGCCTCAGGGTTCCGTAGCAATCAGCCCCAGCATTTT
cdr3_aa: CASSASGFRSNQPQHF

d_call: -
v_call: TRBV11-2
j_call: TRBJ2-1
clone_size: -
cdr3_nt: TGTGCCAGCAGCTTAGAGAGCGGGCGGGGATACGAGCAGTTCTTC
cdr3_aa: CASSLESGRGYEQFF

d_call: TRBD1
v_call: TRBV5-1
j_call: TRBJ2-7
clone_size: -
cdr3_nt: TGCGCCAGCGCAAGAGGGGGCACCTACGAGCAGTACTTC
cdr3_aa: CASARGGTYEQYF

d_call: TRBD2
v_call: TRBV6-5
j_call: TRBJ2-5
clone_size: -
cdr3_nt: TGTGCCAGCAGTCCCGGGGGGGTGCAGACCCAGTACTTC
cdr3_aa: CASSPGGVQTQYF

d_call: TRBD2
v_call: TRBV7-8
j_call: TRBJ2-5
clone_size: -
cdr3_nt: TGTGCCAGCAGCTTTCAGACTAGCGGGGGTCAAGAGACCCAGTACTTC
cdr3_aa: CASSFQTSGGQETQYF

d_call: -
v_call: TRBV18
j_call: TRBJ2-5
clone_size: -
cdr3_nt: TGTGCCAGCTCACCAGAGACTAGGGACGGGACCCAGTACTTC
cdr3_aa: CASSPETRDGTQYF

d_call: TRBD2
v_call: TRBV5-1
j_call: TRBJ2-1
clone_size: -
cdr3_nt: TGCGCCAGCAGCTTGAGCGGGGTCGAGCAGTTCTTC
cdr3_aa: CASSLSGVEQFF

d_call: TRBD2
v_call: TRBV30
j_call: TRBJ2-3
clone_size: -
cdr3_nt: TGTGCCTGGAGTGTACTCGGGAGGAGGGCAGATACGCAGTATTTT
cdr3_aa: CAWSVLGRRADTQYF

d_call: -
v_call: TRBV18
j_call: TRBJ2-7
clone_size: -
cdr3_nt: TGTGCCAGCTCACTCACGAGGGACTACGAGCAGTACTTC
cdr3_aa: CASSLTRDYEQYF

d_call: -
v_call: TRBV4-1
j_call: TRBJ2-1
clone_size: -
cdr3_nt: TGCGCCAGCAGCCAAGATGGGGCGGGGAGAACCTCCTACAATGAGCAGTTCTTC
cdr3_aa: CASSQDGAGRTSYNEQFF

d_call: -
v_call: TRBV27
j_call: TRBJ2-1
clone_size: -
cdr3_nt: TGTGCCAGCAGGAAGGAGTACAATGAGCAGTTCTTC
cdr3_aa: CASRKEYNEQFF

d_call: TRBD1
v_call: TRBV11-2
j_call: TRBJ1-5
clone_size: -
cdr3_nt: TGTGCCAGCAGCTTAGATTGGAGGACAGGGAATCAGCCCCAGCATTTT
cdr3_aa: CASSLDWRTGNQPQHF

d_call: TRBD2
v_call: TRBV11-3
j_call: TRBJ2-2
clone_size: few
cdr3_nt: TGTGCCAGCAGCTTAGTAGCGGGTGGGCCCGGGGAGCTGTTTTTT
cdr3_aa: CASSLVAGGPGELFF

d_call: -
v_call: TRBV6-2/TRBV6-3
j_call: TRBJ1-1
clone_size: -
cdr3_nt: TGTGCCAGCAGTTACCCCCGAGGAGCTTTCTTT
cdr3_aa: CASSYPRGAFF

d_call: -
v_call: TRBV6-5
j_call: TRBJ1-1
clone_size: -
cdr3_nt: TGTGCCAGCAGTTACTCCGGGCAGGGGTTGGCTTTCTTT
cdr3_aa: CASSYSGQGLAFF

d_call: TRBD1
v_call: TRBV6-2/TRBV6-3
j_call: TRBJ2-6
clone_size: -
cdr3_nt: TGTGCCAGCAGTTACCACAGGGGGCTCGGGGCCAACGTCCTGACTTTC
cdr3_aa: CASSYHRGLGANVLTF

d_call: TRBD2
v_call: TRBV4-3
j_call: TRBJ2-3
clone_size: -
cdr3_nt: TGCGCCAGCAGCCAAGGACTAGCGGGGGGGATAACAGATACGCAGTATTTT
cdr3_aa: CASSQGLAGGITDTQYF

d_call: -
v_call: TRBV2
j_call: TRBJ2-1
clone_size: once
cdr3_nt: TGTGCATCGCTCGGGGGCAATGAGCAGTTCTTC
cdr3_aa: CASLGGNEQFF

d_call: TRBD2
v_call: TRBV5-1
j_call: TRBJ2-3
clone_size: -
cdr3_nt: TGCGCCAGCAGGTCGACTAGCGGGGGCACAGATACGCAGTATTTT
cdr3_aa: CASRSTSGGTDTQYF

d_call: -
v_call: TRBV29-1
j_call: TRBJ1-5
clone_size: -
cdr3_nt: TGCAGCGTTATTACAGGGATGAGCAATCAGCCCCAGCATTTT
cdr3_aa: CSVITGMSNQPQHF

d_call: -
v_call: TRBV7-2
j_call: TRBJ2-3
clone_size: -
cdr3_nt: TGTGCCAGCAGCTTTCGGAGCGATACGCAGTATTTT
cdr3_aa: CASSFRSDTQYF

d_call: TRBD1
v_call: TRBV5-6
j_call: TRBJ1-6
clone_size: few
cdr3_nt: TGTGCCAGCAGCTCGACAGGGGACTCACCCCTCCACTTT
cdr3_aa: CASSSTGDSPLHF

d_call: -
v_call: TRBV6-5
j_call: TRBJ1-1
clone_size: -
cdr3_nt: TGTGCCAGCAGTTACTCCGCAGAGAACACTGAAGCTTTCTTT
cdr3_aa: CASSYSAENTEAFF

d_call: TRBD1
v_call: TRBV2
j_call: TRBJ1-1
clone_size: -
cdr3_nt: TGTGCCAGCAGTCGATACAGGGGGGCTGAAGCTTTCTTT
cdr3_aa: CASSRYRGAEAFF

d_call: -
v_call: TRBV7-3
j_call: TRBJ2-6
clone_size: few
cdr3_nt: TGTGCCAGCAGCTTAACGACCCCAGGGTCTGGGGCCAACGTCCTGACTTTC
cdr3_aa: CASSLTTPGSGANVLTF